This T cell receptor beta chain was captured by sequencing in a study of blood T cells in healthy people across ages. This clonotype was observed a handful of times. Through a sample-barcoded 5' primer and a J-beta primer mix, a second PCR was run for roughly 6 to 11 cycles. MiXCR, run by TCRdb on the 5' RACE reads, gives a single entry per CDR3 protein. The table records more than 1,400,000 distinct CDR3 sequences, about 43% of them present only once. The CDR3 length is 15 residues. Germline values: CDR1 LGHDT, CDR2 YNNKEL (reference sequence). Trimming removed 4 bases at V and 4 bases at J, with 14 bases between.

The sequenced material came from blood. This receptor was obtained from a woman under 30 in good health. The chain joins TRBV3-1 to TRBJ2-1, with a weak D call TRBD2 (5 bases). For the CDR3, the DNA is TGTGCCAGCAGCCCCTCCCGGGATAGGTACAATGAGCAGTTCTTC. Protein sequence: CASSPSRDRYNEQFF.